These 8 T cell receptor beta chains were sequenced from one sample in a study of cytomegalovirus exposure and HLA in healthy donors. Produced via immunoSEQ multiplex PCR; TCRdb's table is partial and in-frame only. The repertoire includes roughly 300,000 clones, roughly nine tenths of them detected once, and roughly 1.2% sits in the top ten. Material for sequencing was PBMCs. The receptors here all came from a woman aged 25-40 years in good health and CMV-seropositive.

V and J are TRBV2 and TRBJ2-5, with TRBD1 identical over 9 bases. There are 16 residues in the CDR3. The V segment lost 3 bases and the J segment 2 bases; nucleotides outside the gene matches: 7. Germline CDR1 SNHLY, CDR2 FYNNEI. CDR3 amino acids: CASSDPGQGSQETQYF. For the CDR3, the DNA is TGTGCCAGCAGTGATCCGGGACAGGGTTCACAAGAGACCCAGTACTTC.

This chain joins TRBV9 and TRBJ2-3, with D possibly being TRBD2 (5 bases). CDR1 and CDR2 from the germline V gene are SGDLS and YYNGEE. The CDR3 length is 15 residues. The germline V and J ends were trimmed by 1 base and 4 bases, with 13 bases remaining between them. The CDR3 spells CASSVWEMGADTQYF. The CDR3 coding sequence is TGTGCCAGCAGCGTATGGGAGATGGGTGCAGATACGCAGTATTTT.

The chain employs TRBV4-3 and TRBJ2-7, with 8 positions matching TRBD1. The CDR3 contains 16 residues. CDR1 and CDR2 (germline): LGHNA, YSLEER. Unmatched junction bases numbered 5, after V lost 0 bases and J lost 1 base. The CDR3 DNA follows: TGCGCCAGCAGCCAAGATGCAACAGGGGGTTCCTACGAGCAGTACTTC. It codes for CASSQDATGGSYEQYF.

DNA for the CDR3: TGTGCCAGTAGTATGGGGCAGGTCTCCTACGAGCAGTACTTC. Translation: CASSMGQVSYEQYF. This chain uses TRBV19 with TRBJ2-7; D perhaps matches TRBD1 (5 bases). V shed 3 bases and J shed 0 bases, with 9 bases lying between them. The CDR3 extends over 14 amino acids. In germline, CDR1 is LNHDA, CDR2 SQIVND (reference sequence).

CDR3 in DNA: TGCGCCAGCAGCTTGGGTCCCAGGAGGGGGGAAGAGACCCAGTACTTC. This gives the protein CASSLGPRRGEETQYF. The chain is built from TRBV5-1 and TRBJ2-5; D possibly matches TRBD1 or TRBD2 (6 bases each). CDR1 is SGHRS and CDR2 is YFSETQ in the germline V gene. Trimming left V 0 bases short and J 3 bases short, with 15 bases between. The CDR3 loop spans 16 amino acids. The whole variable domain, filled in from reference TRBV5-1 and TRBJ2-5, reads KAGVTQTPRYLIKTRGQQVTLSCSPISGHRSVSWYQQTPGQGLQFLFEYFSETQRNKGNFPGRFSGRQFSNSRSEMNVSTLELGDSALYLCASSLGPRRGEETQYFGPGTRLLVL.

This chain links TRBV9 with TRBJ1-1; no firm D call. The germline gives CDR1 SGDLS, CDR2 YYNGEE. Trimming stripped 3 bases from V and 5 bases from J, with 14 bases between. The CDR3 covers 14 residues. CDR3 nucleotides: TGTGCCAGCAGCGCCGCCCTGGGTCTTACTGAAGCTTTCTTT. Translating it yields CASSAALGLTEAFF.

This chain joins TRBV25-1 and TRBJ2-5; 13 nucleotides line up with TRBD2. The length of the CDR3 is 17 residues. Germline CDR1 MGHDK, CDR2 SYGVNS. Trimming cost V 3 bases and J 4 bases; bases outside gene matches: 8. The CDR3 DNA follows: TGTGCCAGCAGTGATGGGAGGACTAGCGGGAGTCCAGAGACCCAGTACTTC. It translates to CASSDGRTSGSPETQYF.

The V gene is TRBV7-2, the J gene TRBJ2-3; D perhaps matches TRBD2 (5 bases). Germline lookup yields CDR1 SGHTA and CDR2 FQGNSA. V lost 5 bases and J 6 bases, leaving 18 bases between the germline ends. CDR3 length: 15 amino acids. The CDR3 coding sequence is TGTGCCAGCAGCAGTAGCCCCCTCCGCGGGGATACGCAGTATTTT. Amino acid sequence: CASSSSPLRGDTQYF.